Sequencing of this T cell receptor beta chain was carried out in a study of T cell changes during pregnancy in multiple sclerosis. The germline CDR1 and CDR2 sequences are SGHKS and YYEKEE (reference sequence). Trimming left V 5 bases short and J 1 base short, with 19 bases between. This CDR3 region has 16 residues. Some clones are missing from TCRdb's copy, which holds only in-frame ones; the method was immunoSEQ multiplex PCR. The table records around 95,000 clones, 94% of them present only once. The specimen was peripheral blood, collected after pregnancy. This rearrangement joins TRBV5-5 to TRBJ2-7; a possible D gene is TRBD2 (5 bases). This TCR derives from a female donor in good health, enrolled as a control in a pregnancy study. The CDR3 loop reads CASSSPAPTISYEQYF. The CDR3 DNA follows: TGTGCCAGCAGTTCCCCAGCACCGACTATTTCCTACGAGCAGTACTTC.